These T cell receptor beta chains were read from a single sample in a study of blood T cell repertoires in COVID-19. Produced via immunoSEQ multiplex PCR; TCRdb's table is partial and in-frame only. This table holds about 260,000 clones, 65% to 85% found once. The sequenced material came from peripheral blood. Receptors originate from a woman aged 35 to 49 who had recovered from COVID-19. Each CDR3 is given with its conserved first and last residue. The order of the fields is V gene, clone size, J gene, D gene, CDR3 length, CDR3 protein, CDR3 DNA. D genes are given only for firm matches. Where a row states a size, it is once, few, many or the class of an expanded clone; other rows omit it.

V: TRBV11-2; size: NA; J: TRBJ2-2; D: NA; length: 17; CDR3: CASSPLEGLVMPGELFF; DNA: TGTGCCAGCAGCCCGCTTGAAGGCCTAGTAATGCCCGGGGAGCTGTTTTTT
V: TRBV28; size: NA; J: TRBJ1-2; D: NA; length: 14; CDR3: CASSSGQGLYGYTF; DNA: TGTGCCAGCAGTTCCGGGCAGGGTCTATATGGCTACACCTTC
V: TRBV5-1; size: NA; J: TRBJ2-1; D: TRBD2; length: 21; CDR3: CASSLFSLAGGGVVTYNEQFF; DNA: TGCGCCAGCAGCTTGTTCTCTCTAGCGGGGGGAGGGGTCGTGACCTACAATGAGCAGTTCTTC
V: TRBV11-3; size: NA; J: TRBJ2-6; D: NA; length: 16; CDR3: CASSLGTQSGANVLTF; DNA: TGTGCCAGCAGCTTAGGGACACAGTCTGGGGCCAACGTCCTGACTTTC
V: TRBV2; size: NA; J: TRBJ1-5; D: TRBD1; length: 17; CDR3: CASSGNRGRVGNQPQHF; DNA: TGTGCCAGCAGCGGAAACAGGGGGCGCGTAGGCAATCAGCCCCAGCATTTT
V: TRBV15; size: NA; J: TRBJ2-7; D: NA; length: 13; CDR3: CATSTGSGVGQYF; DNA: TGTGCCACCAGCACGGGTTCAGGGGTGGGGCAGTACTTC
V: TRBV5-6; size: NA; J: TRBJ2-3; D: NA; length: 14; CDR3: CASVKVRSTDTQYF; DNA: TGTGCCAGCGTAAAAGTACGGAGCACAGATACGCAGTATTTT
V: TRBV27; size: few; J: TRBJ1-5; D: NA; length: 14; CDR3: CASTQGNSNQPQHF; DNA: TGTGCCAGCACCCAGGGGAATAGCAATCAGCCCCAGCATTTT
V: TRBV5-1; size: many; J: TRBJ1-5; D: TRBD1; length: 15; CDR3: CASSAGTGVNQPQHF; DNA: TGCGCCAGCAGCGCGGGGACAGGGGTTAATCAGCCCCAGCATTTT
V: TRBV5-1; size: NA; J: TRBJ1-1; D: NA; length: 14; CDR3: CASSLSTGSTEAFF; DNA: TGCGCCAGCAGCTTGAGTACAGGGAGTACTGAAGCTTTCTTT
V: TRBV3-1/TRBV3-2; size: NA; J: TRBJ2-2; D: TRBD1; length: 16; CDR3: CASSWGQARGTGELFF; DNA: TGTGCCAGCAGCTGGGGACAGGCCCGAGGTACCGGGGAGCTGTTTTTT
V: TRBV6-5; size: NA; J: TRBJ2-5; D: TRBD1; length: 15; CDR3: CASSYSNRGGETQYF; DNA: TGTGCCAGCAGTTACTCGAACAGGGGTGGAGAGACCCAGTACTTC
V: TRBV27; size: NA; J: TRBJ2-5; D: TRBD2; length: 14; CDR3: CASRLAGTDRAQYF; DNA: TGTGCCAGCCGACTAGCGGGGACTGATAGGGCCCAGTACTTC
V: TRBV3-1/TRBV3-2; size: NA; J: TRBJ2-5; D: NA; length: 15; CDR3: CASSQSWAMEETQYF; DNA: TGTGCCAGCAGCCAATCATGGGCCATGGAAGAGACCCAGTACTTC
V: TRBV6-5; size: NA; J: TRBJ2-5; D: TRBD2; length: 14; CDR3: CASSYGGGRETQYF; DNA: TGTGCCAGCAGTTACGGCGGGGGTAGGGAGACCCAGTACTTC
V: TRBV9; size: NA; J: TRBJ1-2; D: TRBD1; length: 14; CDR3: CASSVALGQDRYTF; DNA: TGTGCCAGCAGCGTAGCCCTGGGACAGGACCGCTACACCTTC
V: TRBV5-5; size: NA; J: TRBJ1-3; D: TRBD1; length: 15; CDR3: CASSPQGALGNTIYF; DNA: TGTGCCAGCAGTCCTCAGGGGGCGCTTGGAAACACCATATATTTT
V: TRBV27; size: NA; J: TRBJ2-7; D: NA; length: 13; CDR3: CASRGRVIYEQYF; DNA: TGTGCCAGCAGGGGCAGGGTGATCTACGAGCAGTACTTC
V: TRBV2; size: NA; J: TRBJ1-1; D: NA; length: 15; CDR3: CASRSWRPPDTEAFF; DNA: TGTGCCAGCAGATCCTGGAGGCCCCCGGACACTGAAGCTTTCTTT
V: TRBV5-1; size: NA; J: TRBJ1-2; D: NA; length: 13; CDR3: CASSLEEAYGYTF; DNA: TGCGCCAGCAGCTTGGAGGAAGCGTATGGCTACACCTTC
V: TRBV2; size: NA; J: TRBJ2-2; D: NA; length: 16; CDR3: CASSARDRGAAGELFF; DNA: TGTGCCAGCAGTGCCCGGGATCGGGGGGCCGCCGGGGAGCTGTTTTTT
V: TRBV6-1; size: NA; J: TRBJ1-2; D: NA; length: 15; CDR3: CASSDVSGFGYGYTF; DNA: TGTGCCAGCAGTGACGTTTCGGGGTTCGGATATGGCTACACCTTC
V: TRBV30; size: NA; J: TRBJ1-5; D: NA; length: 13; CDR3: CAWSVREYQPQHF; DNA: TGTGCCTGGAGTGTACGGGAGTATCAGCCCCAGCATTTT
V: TRBV7-2; size: few; J: TRBJ1-1; D: NA; length: 13; CDR3: CASSFGLFTEAFF; DNA: TGTGCCAGCAGCTTTGGACTCTTCACTGAAGCTTTCTTT
V: TRBV12-3/TRBV12-4; size: NA; J: TRBJ1-2; D: NA; length: 13; CDR3: CASSLRGEYGYTF; DNA: TGTGCCAGCAGTTTACGTGGGGAGTATGGCTACACCTTC
V: TRBV7-9; size: few; J: TRBJ2-5; D: TRBD1; length: 15; CDR3: CASSLGTGGSETQYF; DNA: TGTGCCAGCAGCTTAGGGACAGGGGGCTCAGAGACCCAGTACTTC
V: TRBV5-4; size: few; J: TRBJ1-5; D: NA; length: 13; CDR3: CASSLEINQPQHF; DNA: TGTGCCAGCAGCTTGGAAATAAATCAGCCCCAGCATTTT